Shown below are 7 T cell receptor beta chains from a single sample sequenced in a study of Graves' ophthalmopathy and Graves' hyperthyroidism. Beta-chain TCR CDR3 regions were amplified from RNA transcripts. HTBI primers were used in a first-round RT-PCR, which preceded a second-round multiplex PCR. A single record per CDR3 protein comes from TCRdb applying MiXCR to the multiplex PCR reads. Of a few hundred thousand distinct CDR3 sequences in the sample, about two fifths were seen once. Sequences were obtained from peripheral blood or thyroid tissue (not recorded which). The receptors were gathered from an adult man with Graves' hyperthyroidism.

This clonotype occurred a few times. J is TRBJ2-5 and V is TRBV10-3; 7 bases are shared with TRBD1. Germline CDR1 ENHRY, CDR2 SYGVKD. This CDR3 has 16 residues. The J segment lost 4 bases and the V segment lost 4 bases, leaving 12 bases of the junction unmatched. CDR3 sequence (DNA): TGTGCCATCAGTGCGCAAGGGACAGTGGGTGGAGAGACCCAGTACTTC. Its protein product is CAISAQGTVGGETQYF.

This clonotype has at least ten counts. V is TRBV2 and J is TRBJ2-5, with D unclear. V was trimmed by 6 bases and J by 1 base, leaving 6 bases between them. The CDR3 extends over 12 amino acids. Looked up from germline, CDR1 is SNHLY and CDR2 is FYNNEI. The CDR3 nucleotides read TGTGCCAGCAGCCAGGTCCAAGAGACCCAGTACTTC. It specifies CASSQVQETQYF.

The chain recombines TRBV5-6 with TRBJ1-1, with D unclear. Germline lookup yields CDR1 SGHDT and CDR2 YYEEEE. This CDR3 region has 14 residues. Deletions cut 4 bases from V and 5 bases from J, with 15 bases between. The chain's CDR3 is CASSPGVVKTEAFF. In DNA, the CDR3 is TGTGCCAGCAGCCCTGGAGTTGTTAAAACTGAAGCTTTCTTT.

This clonotype has at least ten counts. V and J are TRBV6-5 and TRBJ1-2, with D perhaps matching TRBD1 (6 bases). V was cut by 4 bases and J by 7 bases, with 10 bases left in between. This CDR3 comprises 12 residues. Germline loops: CDR1 MNHEY, CDR2 SVGAGI. Written as DNA, the CDR3 is TGTGCCAGCAGTTCCGGGACAATTGGCTACACCTTC. It codes for CASSSGTIGYTF.

This clonotype came up a few times. The chain links TRBV27 to TRBJ1-1; TRBD1 is a possible D gene (5 bases). This CDR3 spans 15 amino acids. Germline CDR1 MNHEY, CDR2 SMNVEV (reference sequence). The ends were cut back, 5 bases at V and 5 bases at J, with 18 bases in the middle. In nucleotides, the CDR3 is TGTGCCAGCAGTAGGGCAGGGTCACTGAGAACTGAAGCTTTCTTT. It encodes CASSRAGSLRTEAFF.

This clonotype occurred many times. The chain carries TRBV19 and TRBJ2-5; 8 bases align to TRBD1. The CDR3 is made up of 15 amino acids. The germline gives CDR1 LNHDA, CDR2 SQIVND (reference sequence). J lost 0 bases, V lost 7 bases, and 7 bases had no gene match. The CDR3: CASTPGQVNQETQYF. The CDR3 DNA sequence: TGTGCCAGTACCCCGGGACAGGTCAACCAAGAGACCCAGTACTTC.

The rearrangement links TRBV2 to TRBJ1-2; D unclear. CDR1 is SNHLY and CDR2 is FYNNEI in the germline V gene. V lost 6 bases to trimming and J lost 0 bases, with 17 bases between them. The CDR3 is made up of 16 amino acids. CDR3 loop: CASSQVAENPNYGYTF. CDR3 nucleotide sequence: TGTGCCAGCAGCCAAGTAGCGGAAAACCCTAACTATGGCTACACCTTC.